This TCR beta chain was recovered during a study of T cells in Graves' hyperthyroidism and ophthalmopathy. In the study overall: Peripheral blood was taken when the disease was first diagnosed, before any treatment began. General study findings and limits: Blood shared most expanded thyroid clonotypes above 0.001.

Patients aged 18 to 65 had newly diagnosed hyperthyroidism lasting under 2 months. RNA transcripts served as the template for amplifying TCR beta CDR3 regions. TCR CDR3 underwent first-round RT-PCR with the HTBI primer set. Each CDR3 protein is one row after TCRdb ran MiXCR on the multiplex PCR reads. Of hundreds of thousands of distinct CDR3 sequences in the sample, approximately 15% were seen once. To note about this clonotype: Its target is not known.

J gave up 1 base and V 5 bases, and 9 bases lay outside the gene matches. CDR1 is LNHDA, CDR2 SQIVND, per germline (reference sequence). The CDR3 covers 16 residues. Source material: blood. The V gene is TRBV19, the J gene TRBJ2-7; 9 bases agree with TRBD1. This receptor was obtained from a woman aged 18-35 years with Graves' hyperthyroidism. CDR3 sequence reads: CASSPQDRGASYEQYF. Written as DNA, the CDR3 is TGTGCCAGTAGTCCGCAAGACAGGGGGGCATCCTACGAGCAGTACTTC.